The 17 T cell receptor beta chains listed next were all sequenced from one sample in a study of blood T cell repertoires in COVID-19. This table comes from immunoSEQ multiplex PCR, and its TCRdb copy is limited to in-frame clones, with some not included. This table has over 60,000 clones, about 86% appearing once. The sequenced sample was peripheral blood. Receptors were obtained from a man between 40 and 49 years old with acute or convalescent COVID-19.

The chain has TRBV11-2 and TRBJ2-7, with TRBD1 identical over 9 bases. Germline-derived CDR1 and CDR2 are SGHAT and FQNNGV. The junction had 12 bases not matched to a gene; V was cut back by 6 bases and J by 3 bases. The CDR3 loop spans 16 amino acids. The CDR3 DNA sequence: TGTGCCAGCAGTTTTCCATCGGGACAGGGAGGCTACGAGCAGTACTTC. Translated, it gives CASSFPSGQGGYEQYF.

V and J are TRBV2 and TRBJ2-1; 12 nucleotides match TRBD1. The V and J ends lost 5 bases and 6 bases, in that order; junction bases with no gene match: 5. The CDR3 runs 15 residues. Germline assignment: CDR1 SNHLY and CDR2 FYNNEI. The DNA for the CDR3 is TGTGCCAGCAGTCCGGGACAGGGGGCGCGCAATGAGCAGTTCTTC. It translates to CASSPGQGARNEQFF.

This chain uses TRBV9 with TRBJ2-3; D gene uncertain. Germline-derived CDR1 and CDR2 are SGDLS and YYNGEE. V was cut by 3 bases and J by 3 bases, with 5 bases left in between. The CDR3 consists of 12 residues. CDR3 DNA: TGTGCCAGCAGCGCCAGAACAGATACGCAGTATTTT. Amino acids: CASSARTDTQYF.

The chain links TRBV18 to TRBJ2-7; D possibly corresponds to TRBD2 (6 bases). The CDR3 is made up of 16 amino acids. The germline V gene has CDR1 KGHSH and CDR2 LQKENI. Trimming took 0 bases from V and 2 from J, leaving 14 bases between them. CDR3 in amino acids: CASSPPGGGRAYEQYF. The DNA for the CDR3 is TGTGCCAGCTCACCACCGGGGGGTGGAAGGGCCTACGAGCAGTACTTC. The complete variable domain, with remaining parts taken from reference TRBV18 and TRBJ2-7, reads NAGVMQNPRHLVRRRGQEARLRCSPMKGHSHVYWYRQLPEEGLKFMVYLQKENIIDESGMPKERFSAEFPKEGPSILRIQQVVRGDSAAYFCASSPPGGGRAYEQYFGPGTRLTVT.

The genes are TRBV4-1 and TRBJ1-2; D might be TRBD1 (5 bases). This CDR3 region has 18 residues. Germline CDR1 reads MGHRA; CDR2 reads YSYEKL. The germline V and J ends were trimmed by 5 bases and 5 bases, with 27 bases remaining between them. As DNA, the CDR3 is TGCGCCAGCAGCAACCCGGGGACTACCTATGGGAAGGGGTATGGCTACACCTTC. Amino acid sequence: CASSNPGTTYGKGYGYTF.

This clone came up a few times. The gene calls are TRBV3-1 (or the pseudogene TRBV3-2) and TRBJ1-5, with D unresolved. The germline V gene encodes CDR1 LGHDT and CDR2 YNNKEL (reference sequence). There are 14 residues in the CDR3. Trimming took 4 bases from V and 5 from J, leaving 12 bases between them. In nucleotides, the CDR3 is TGTGCCAGCAGCCCCAAGCCGGGAGATCAGCCCCAGCATTTT. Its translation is CASSPKPGDQPQHF.

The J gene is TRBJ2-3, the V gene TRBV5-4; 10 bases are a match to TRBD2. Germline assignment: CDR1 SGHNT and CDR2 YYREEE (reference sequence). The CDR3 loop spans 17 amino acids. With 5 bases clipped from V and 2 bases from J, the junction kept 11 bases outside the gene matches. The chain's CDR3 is CASSPERSGGNTDTQYF. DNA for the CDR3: TGTGCCAGCAGTCCCGAACGTAGCGGGGGGAACACAGATACGCAGTATTTT.

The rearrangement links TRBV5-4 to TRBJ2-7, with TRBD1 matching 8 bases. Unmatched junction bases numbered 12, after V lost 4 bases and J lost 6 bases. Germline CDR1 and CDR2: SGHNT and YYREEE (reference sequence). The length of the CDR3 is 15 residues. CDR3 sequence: CASSPPGGQGAEQYF. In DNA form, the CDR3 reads TGTGCCAGCAGCCCCCCCGGCGGCCAGGGGGCCGAGCAGTACTTC.

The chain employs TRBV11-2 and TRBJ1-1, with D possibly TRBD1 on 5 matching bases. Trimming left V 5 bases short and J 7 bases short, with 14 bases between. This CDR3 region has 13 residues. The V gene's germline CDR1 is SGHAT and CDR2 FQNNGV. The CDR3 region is CASSPGLKDEAFF. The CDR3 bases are TGTGCCAGCAGCCCAGGGTTGAAGGATGAAGCTTTCTTT.

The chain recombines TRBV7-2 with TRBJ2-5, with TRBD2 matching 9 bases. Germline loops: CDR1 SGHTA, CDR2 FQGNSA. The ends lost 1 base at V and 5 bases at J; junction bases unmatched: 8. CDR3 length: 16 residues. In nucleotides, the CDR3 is TGTGCCAGCAGCTTAGTTGGAGCGGGGGGCCGGGAGACCCAGTACTTC. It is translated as CASSLVGAGGRETQYF.

CDR3 residues: CATSTGQGAYEQYF. CDR3 nucleotides: TGTGCCACCAGCACTGGACAGGGGGCTTACGAGCAGTACTTC. This chain links TRBV15 with TRBJ2-7; 11 bases line up with TRBD1. The CDR3 has 14 residues. J lost 4 bases, V lost 4 bases, and 3 bases had no gene match. Looked up from germline, CDR1 is LNHNV and CDR2 is YYDKDF (reference sequence). The whole variable domain, filled in from reference TRBV15 and TRBJ2-7, reads DAMVIQNPRYQVTQFGKPVTLSCSQTLNHNVMYWYQQKSSQAPKLLFHYYDKDFNNEADTPDNFQSRRPNTSFCFLDIRSPGLGDTAMYLCATSTGQGAYEQYFGPGTRLTVT.

CDR3 coding DNA: TGCGCCAGCAGCCGCACAAGGCGCGGGGGCGCGAACACCGGGGAGCTGTTTTTT. This codes for CASSRTRRGGANTGELFF. The chain joins TRBV4-1 to TRBJ2-2; a possible D gene is TRBD2 (7 bases). The germline V and J ends were trimmed by 4 bases and 0 bases, with 18 bases remaining between them. Germline V gives CDR1 MGHRA, CDR2 YSYEKL. This CDR3 spans 18 amino acids.

The CDR3 region is CASSRDYSYEQYF. The CDR3 nucleotides are TGTGCCAGCAGCCGGGACTACTCCTACGAGCAGTACTTC. This sequence joins TRBV5-4 and TRBJ2-7, with 7 bases matching TRBD2. The V and J ends lost 4 bases and 0 bases, in that order; junction bases with no gene match: 1. The germline gives CDR1 SGHNT, CDR2 YYREEE (reference sequence). The CDR3 totals 13 residues.

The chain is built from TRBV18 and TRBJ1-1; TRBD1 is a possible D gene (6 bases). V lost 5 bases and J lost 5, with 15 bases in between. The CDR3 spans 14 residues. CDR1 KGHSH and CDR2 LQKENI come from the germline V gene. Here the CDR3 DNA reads TGTGCCAGCTCATTCGGCAGGGGCTGGACTGAAGCTTTCTTT. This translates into CASSFGRGWTEAFF.

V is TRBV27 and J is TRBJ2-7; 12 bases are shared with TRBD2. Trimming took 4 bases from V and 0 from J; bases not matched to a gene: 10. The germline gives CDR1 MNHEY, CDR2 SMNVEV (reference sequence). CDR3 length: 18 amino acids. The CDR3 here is CASSSIPGTSGFSYEQYF. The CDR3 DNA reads TGTGCCAGCAGTTCCATACCCGGGACTAGCGGGTTCTCCTACGAGCAGTACTTC.

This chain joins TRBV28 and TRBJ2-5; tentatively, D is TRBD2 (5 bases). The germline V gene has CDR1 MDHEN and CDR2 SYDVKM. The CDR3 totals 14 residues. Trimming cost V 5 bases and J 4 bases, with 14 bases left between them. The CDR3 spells CASSLLVTRETQYF. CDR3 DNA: TGTGCCAGCAGTCTACTAGTTACTCGAGAGACCCAGTACTTC.

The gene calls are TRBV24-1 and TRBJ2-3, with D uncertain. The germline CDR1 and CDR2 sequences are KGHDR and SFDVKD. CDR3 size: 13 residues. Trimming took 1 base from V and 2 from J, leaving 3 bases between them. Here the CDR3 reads CATSDFNTDTQYF. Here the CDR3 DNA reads TGTGCCACCAGTGATTTCAACACAGATACGCAGTATTTT.